Here is one TCR beta chain with its context. Its antigen remains unidentified. The entry originates in a study of cytomegalovirus exposure and HLA in healthy donors. Regarding the study as a whole: A few CMV-associated chains proved CMV antigen-specific in vitro. The classifier was said to identify cytomegalovirus status with high specificity and sensitivity. The majority of TCR sequences were rare, yet some public TCRs appeared in many donors.

Using immunoSEQ multiplex PCR, the repertoire was profiled, and TCRdb retains in-frame clones only, with some absent. The sample shows some 56,000 clones, approximately 94% of them seen only once. CDR3 length equals 14 residues. The germline V gene encodes CDR1 MNHEY and CDR2 SVGAGI. J was trimmed by 3 bases and V by 7 bases; bases with no gene match: 8. The sequence came from a man between 18 and 29 years old in good health and CMV-seronegative. Sequencing used PBMCs. The J gene is TRBJ2-7, the V gene TRBV6-5; 8 bases map to TRBD1. Written as DNA, the CDR3 is TGTGCCAGCACCGAAGGACAGGGAAACTACGAGCAGTACTTC. It translates to CASTEGQGNYEQYF.